This entry lists 10 T cell receptor beta chains sequenced from one sample in a study of T cell repertoires in cytomegalovirus infection. TCRdb re-called the reads through MiXCR, storing one row per CDR3 protein. The table has approximately 750,000 distinct CDR3 sequences, about a third seen once. Sequencing used PBMCs. The receptors were gathered from a human donor in good health (CMV status not recorded). Some clones in this sample may be carry-over from other donors' samples.

Written as DNA, the CDR3 is TGTGCCACCAGCAGGAGTGGGGCGAACACTGAAGCTTTCTTT. It specifies CATSRSGANTEAFF. The chain carries TRBV15 and TRBJ1-1; tentative D call: TRBD1 (5 bases). The ends were cut back, 3 bases at V and 1 base at J, with 9 bases in the middle. Germline values: CDR1 LNHNV, CDR2 YYDKDF (reference sequence). This CDR3 has 14 residues.

The chain employs TRBV5-4 and TRBJ2-4; D is undetermined. This CDR3 has 15 residues. Trimming removed 2 bases at V and 7 bases at J, with 16 bases between. From germline, CDR1 is SGHNT and CDR2 YYREEE (reference sequence). The CDR3 nucleotides read TGTGCCAGCAGCTTTTCGGAAACCCTCGGGAACATTCAGTACTTC. Translated, it gives CASSFSETLGNIQYF.

This sequence joins TRBV10-3 and TRBJ2-7, with 8 bases aligning to TRBD2. The CDR3 is 14 amino acids. Germline V gene data show CDR1 as ENHRY and CDR2 as SYGVKD. Trimming at V came to 5 bases and at J to 0 bases, leaving 3 bases not matched to a gene. CDR3 in DNA: TGTGCCATCAGTAGCGGGGGAACCTCCTACGAGCAGTACTTC. Encoded protein: CAISSGGTSYEQYF.

The chain carries TRBV6-1 and TRBJ1-1; TRBD1 is a possible D gene (5 bases). The ends were cut back, 8 bases at V and 1 base at J, with 11 bases in the middle. Germline-derived CDR1 and CDR2 are MNHNS and SASEGT. The CDR3 has 13 residues. CDR3 loop: CASGGVSNTEAFF. The CDR3, as DNA: TGTGCCAGCGGGGGGGTATCGAACACTGAAGCTTTCTTT.

This chain links TRBV6-2 or TRBV6-3 with TRBJ1-5; tentatively, D is TRBD1 (6 bases). V dropped 8 bases and J dropped 6 bases, with 17 bases sitting between them. Germline CDR1 MNHEY, CDR2 SVGEGT. CDR3 length: 14 residues. CDR3 in amino acids: CASGITGKTQPQHF. CDR3 in DNA: TGTGCCAGCGGGATAACAGGGAAAACTCAGCCCCAGCATTTT.

This rearrangement joins TRBV7-8 to TRBJ1-4, with no clear D. This CDR3 contains 17 residues. V gave up 1 base and J gave up 2 bases, with 14 bases separating them. Germline V lookup: CDR1 SGHVS, CDR2 FQNEAQ. CDR3 nucleotides: TGTGCCAGCAGCTTAGGTCGGACGAGAACCACTAATGAAAAACTGTTTTTT. It yields the protein CASSLGRTRTTNEKLFF.

This clonotype was observed a single time. Mismatch with germline at one junction end may stem from a read error. The rearrangement uses TRBV4-2 and TRBJ1-3; D remains ambiguous. The CDR3 runs to 14 residues. Germline V gives CDR1 LGHNA, CDR2 YNFKEQ. This CDR3 reads CSSSQAELTDTIYF. CDR3 nucleotides: TGTTCCAGCAGCCAAGCAGAGTTAACGGACACCATATATTTT.

This clonotype showed up many times. The genes are TRBV27 and TRBJ2-1; D unclear. V lost 4 bases to trimming and J lost 12 bases, with 10 bases between them. CDR1 is MNHEY and CDR2 is SMNVEV in the germline V gene (reference sequence). The CDR3 is 11 amino acids. The chain's CDR3 is CASSWAGVQFF. CDR3 in DNA: TGTGCCAGCAGTTGGGCTGGAGTGCAGTTCTTC.

This clonotype was observed a few times. The gene calls are TRBV12-3 or TRBV12-4 and TRBJ1-6; D gene uncertain. CDR3 size: 17 residues. V lost 5 bases, J lost 9 bases, and 23 bases lay in between. For the CDR3, the DNA is TGTGCCAGCAGTCCCTCAGGAGGGAGGCCGTTAGGTTCACCCCTCCACTTT. It yields the protein CASSPSGGRPLGSPLHF.

This clonotype came up a few times. The chain employs TRBV7-9 and TRBJ1-4, with D uncertain. This CDR3 spans 18 amino acids. CDR1 and CDR2 from the germline V gene are SEHNR and FQNEAQ (reference sequence). V was trimmed by 7 bases and J by 5 bases, leaving 26 bases between them. This CDR3 is CASMAAARGRARNEKLFF. The CDR3 DNA reads as TGTGCCAGCATGGCAGCAGCCCGCGGACGGGCGAGGAATGAAAAACTGTTTTTT.